One sample yielded the 16 T cell receptor beta chains listed below, sequenced in a study of blood T cell repertoires in COVID-19 (TCRdb year 2020). The library was obtained by the immunoSEQ multiplex PCR assay. TCRdb took this table from immuneACCESS and kept in-frame rearrangements with V and J called. Such tables lack part of the clones; where checked against another copy, unresolved V genes explain under half of the gap, and the rest is unexplained. The sample table lists roughly 230,000 clones, around 87% of them with a count of one. The ten largest account for approximately 2.3% of the sample. The specimen was peripheral blood. The receptors shown here come from a woman aged 55-75 years with COVID-19, enrolled during active disease.

The genes are TRBV7-9 and TRBJ2-5; D remains unclear. There are 13 residues in the CDR3. CDR1 SEHNR and CDR2 FQNEAQ come from the germline V gene (reference sequence). V shed 4 bases and J shed 0 bases, with 6 bases lying between them. The CDR3 bases are TGTGCCAGCAGCTCGTATAACCAAGAGACCCAGTACTTC. Amino acid sequence: CASSSYNQETQYF.

V and J are TRBV3-1 (or the pseudogene TRBV3-2) and TRBJ2-1; D remains ambiguous. CDR3 size: 11 residues. Looked up from germline, CDR1 is LGHDT and CDR2 is YNNKEL (reference sequence). V gave up 5 bases and J gave up 8 bases, with 7 bases separating them. The CDR3 loop reads CASSNYYEQFF. The CDR3 DNA is TGTGCCAGCAGCAACTATTATGAGCAGTTCTTC.

The chain links TRBV14 to TRBJ1-2; D might be TRBD1 (5 bases). The CDR3 is 16 residues long. Trimming left V 4 bases short and J 3 bases short, with 18 bases between. Germline V gives CDR1 SGHDN, CDR2 FVKESK. The CDR3 region is CASSRNPGRGDYGYTF. The CDR3 DNA follows: TGTGCCAGCAGCCGGAACCCGGGACGGGGGGACTATGGCTACACCTTC.

The V and J genes are TRBV11-2 and TRBJ1-2; D is unresolved. V was cut by 1 base and J by 7 bases, with 10 bases left in between. The CDR3 covers 13 residues. The germline V gene encodes CDR1 SGHAT and CDR2 FQNNGV. CDR3 bases: TGTGCCAGCAGCTTAGGGGCAGCCGGTGGCTACACCTTC. This translates into CASSLGAAGGYTF.

V usage is TRBV6-5 and J usage is TRBJ1-4, with D perhaps matching TRBD1 (6 bases). This CDR3 is built from 14 residues. Per germline, CDR1 MNHEY and CDR2 SVGAGI. V lost 6 bases to trimming and J lost 8 bases, with 16 bases between them. In nucleotides, the CDR3 is TGTGCCAGCAGGGGGCGGCAGGGGAACGAAAAACTGTTTTTT. The encoded protein is CASRGRQGNEKLFF.

The chain uses TRBV5-1 and TRBJ1-2; 8 bases fit TRBD1. The CDR3 is 13 amino acids. CDR1 and CDR2 from the germline V gene are SGHRS and YFSETQ. V was clipped by 3 bases and J by 6 bases; unmatched bases: 4. The CDR3 nucleotides read TGCGCCAGCAGCTCGGACAGGGACGATGGCTACACCTTC. Translating it yields CASSSDRDDGYTF.

The rearrangement links TRBV27 to TRBJ1-6, with 8 bases that match TRBD1. Germline trimming cut 6 bases from V and 5 bases from J; bases unmatched to any gene: 6. The V gene's germline CDR1 is MNHEY and CDR2 SMNVEV (reference sequence). The CDR3 consists of 15 residues. The CDR3 nucleotides are TGTGCCAGCAGCCTTTGGACAGGGCATAATTCACCCCTCCACTTT. Amino acids: CASSLWTGHNSPLHF.

V gene TRBV6-2 or TRBV6-3 combines with J gene TRBJ2-7; 7 positions agree with TRBD1. V shed 6 bases and J 2 bases; nucleotides not matched to a gene: 10. The CDR3 runs to 15 residues. The germline CDR1 and CDR2 sequences are MNHEY and SVGEGT. CDR3 loop: CASSSVGQAPYEQYF. The CDR3 bases are TGTGCCAGCAGCTCGGTCGGACAGGCCCCCTACGAGCAGTACTTC.

The chain carries TRBV5-5 and TRBJ1-5, with unresolved D. Trimming shortened V by 5 bases and J by 9 bases, and 12 bases separated the two germline ends. This CDR3 has 12 residues. Germline V lookup: CDR1 SGHKS, CDR2 YYEKEE (reference sequence). The CDR3: CASRLIEGPQHF. The CDR3 DNA is TGTGCCAGCAGATTAATCGAGGGGCCCCAGCATTTT.

V is TRBV6-5 and J is TRBJ1-2, with D tentatively TRBD1 (5 bases). This CDR3 is built from 11 residues. Between the trimmed V and J ends, which lost 1 base and 13 bases, there was a span of 10 bases. The germline V gene encodes CDR1 MNHEY and CDR2 SVGAGI. CDR3 loop: CASSYLGDFTF. The DNA of the CDR3 is TGTGCCAGCAGTTACTTAGGGGACTTCACCTTC.

The V gene is TRBV5-6, the J gene TRBJ1-2, with 9 bases matching TRBD1. The CDR3 sequence is 14 residues long. Germline assignment: CDR1 SGHDT and CDR2 YYEEEE. V gave up 1 base and J gave up 11 bases; unmatched junction bases: 9. DNA of the CDR3: TGTGCCAGCAGCTTGAGCCTAACAGGGGGCGCTTACACCTTC. Residues: CASSLSLTGGAYTF.

The chain joins TRBV15 to TRBJ1-2; D not certain. Between the trimmed V and J ends, which lost 0 bases and 4 bases, there was a span of 12 bases. Germline V gene data show CDR1 as LNHNV and CDR2 as YYDKDF (reference sequence). The CDR3 length is 15 residues. CDR3 DNA sequence: TGTGCCACCAGCAGAGATGGGCAACCCGGCTATGGCTACACCTTC. Protein product: CATSRDGQPGYGYTF.

The chain is built from TRBV10-3 and TRBJ2-7; D is perhaps TRBD1 (6 bases). Trimming removed 3 bases from V and 7 bases from J, with 16 bases in between. CDR3 length equals 14 residues. Germline CDR1 and CDR2: ENHRY and SYGVKD. The CDR3: CAISEEQGYGEQYF. CDR3 coding DNA: TGTGCCATCAGTGAAGAACAGGGATATGGAGAGCAGTACTTC.

The gene calls are TRBV9 and TRBJ2-1; 9 bases align to TRBD2. Germline trimming cut 0 bases from V and 4 bases from J; bases unmatched to any gene: 2. The CDR3 totals 15 residues. CDR1 SGDLS and CDR2 YYNGEE come from the germline V gene. CDR3 region: CASSVARGGYNEQFF. The DNA of the CDR3 is TGTGCCAGCAGCGTAGCGCGGGGGGGGTACAATGAGCAGTTCTTC.

The CDR3 is CASSFELWGYTF. The CDR3 DNA sequence: TGTGCCAGCAGCTTTGAGCTATGGGGCTACACCTTC. The chain has TRBV5-4 and TRBJ1-2, with D uncertain. Germline V gene sequence: CDR1 SGHNT, CDR2 YYREEE (reference sequence). The CDR3 loop spans 12 amino acids. V was shortened by 2 bases and J by 8 bases, with 10 bases between the two germline ends.

This clone has just one count. The rearrangement links TRBV19 to TRBJ1-2; 9 bases align to TRBD1. The V and J ends lost 6 bases and 3 bases, in that order; junction bases with no gene match: 8. CDR1 and CDR2 (germline): LNHDA, SQIVND (reference sequence). This CDR3 comprises 15 residues. The CDR3 region is CASSLLDRGDYGYTF. For the CDR3, the DNA is TGTGCCAGTAGCCTACTGGACAGGGGTGACTATGGCTACACCTTC. Together with reference TRBV19 and TRBJ1-2, the CDR3 gives the full variable domain: DGGITQSPKYLFRKEGQNVTLSCEQNLNHDAMYWYRQDPGQGLRLIYYSQIVNDFQKGDIAEGYSVSREKKESFPLTVTSAQKNPTAFYLCASSLLDRGDYGYTFGSGTRLTVV.